The next 20 T cell receptor beta chains were all read from a single sample in a study of T cells in Graves' hyperthyroidism and ophthalmopathy (dated by TCRdb to between 2018 and 2020). Libraries came from multiplex PCR. For sequencing, an Illumina HiSeq 2000 was employed. The TCR beta CDR3 regions were amplified from the RNA transcripts. The first round of RT-PCR for the TCR CDR3 was performed with the HTBI primer set and the Qiagen OneStep RT-PCR kit. TCRdb itself trimmed the public reads at Q25 with fastp, ran MiXCR and retained productive beta chains. Identical CDR3 proteins give one entry, which carries the most common genes and DNA. A total of a few hundred thousand distinct CDR3 sequences appear in this sample, around 18% of them only once. 40% of the sample rests with the top ten. The source material was blood. These receptors all stem from a young man with Graves' ophthalmopathy.

This chain links TRBV2 with TRBJ1-5, with 8 bases identical to TRBD1. V shed 2 bases, J shed 2 bases, and the junction held 2 bases outside the gene matches. The CDR3 is 15 residues long. Per the germline V gene, CDR1 is SNHLY and CDR2 is FYNNEI. The chain's CDR3 is CASSEKQGGNQPQHF. CDR3 sequence (DNA): TGTGCCAGCAGTGAAAAACAGGGGGGCAATCAGCCCCAGCATTTT. Full variable domain (remainder filled in from reference TRBV2 and TRBJ1-5): EPEVTQTPSHQVTQMGQEVILRCVPISNHLYFYWYRQILGQKVEFLVSFYNNEISEKSEIFDDQFSVERPDGSNFTLKIRSTKLEDSAMYFCASSEKQGGNQPQHFGDGTRLSIL.

The CDR3 is CSARPLDSYEQYF. CDR3 DNA sequence: TGCAGTGCTAGACCCCTGGACTCCTACGAGCAGTACTTC. The chain links TRBV20-1 to TRBJ2-7; D not resolved. With 2 bases removed from V and 0 bases from J, the gap between germline ends came to 8 bases. Germline CDR1 reads DFQATT; CDR2 reads SNEGSKA (reference sequence). The CDR3 spans 13 residues.

The sample holds many counts of this clonotype. The rearrangement links TRBV12-3 or TRBV12-4 to TRBJ2-2; tentative D call: TRBD1 (5 bases). V dropped 4 bases and J dropped 2 bases, with 11 bases sitting between them. This CDR3 is built from 15 residues. The CDR3 coding sequence is TGTGCCAGCAGTTCTCCAGACAGAAACACCGGGGAGCTGTTTTTT. Translation gives CASSSPDRNTGELFF.

This chain links TRBV3-1 with TRBJ2-4; tentative D call: TRBD2 (6 bases). CDR1 is LGHDT and CDR2 is YNNKEL in the germline V gene (reference sequence). The V end lost 4 bases, the J end lost 3 bases, and 16 bases lay between the germline ends. The CDR3 extends over 16 amino acids. This chain's CDR3 is CASSPNAEGFKNIQYF. CDR3 DNA: TGTGCCAGCAGCCCGAACGCGGAGGGTTTCAAAAACATTCAGTACTTC. Together with reference TRBV3-1 and TRBJ2-4, the CDR3 gives the full variable domain: DTAVSQTPKYLVTQMGNDKSIKCEQNLGHDTMYWYKQDSKKFLKIMFSYNNKELIINETVPNRFSPKSPDKAHLNLHINSLELGDSAVYFCASSPNAEGFKNIQYFGAGTRLSVL.

The rearrangement joins TRBV6-1 to TRBJ1-2; D remains unclear. CDR3 length equals 16 residues. CDR1 and CDR2 from the germline V gene are MNHNS and SASEGT. The ends were cut back, 3 bases at V and 4 bases at J, with 18 bases in the middle. CDR3: CASSDKYERPGYGYTF. CDR3 nucleotide sequence: TGTGCCAGCAGTGACAAGTATGAGAGGCCGGGCTATGGCTACACCTTC.

This clonotype was found many times. V and J are TRBV2 and TRBJ1-6; perhaps TRBD1 as D (5 bases). The length of the CDR3 is 13 residues. V was trimmed by 11 bases and J by 7 bases, leaving 15 bases between them. The germline V gene has CDR1 SNHLY and CDR2 FYNNEI. CDR3 coding DNA: TGTGCCCTCCGGGCAGGGACGAATTCACCCCTCCACTTT. Translated: CALRAGTNSPLHF.

This clonotype has at least ten counts. The chain carries TRBV3-1 and TRBJ1-4; 7 bases agree with TRBD1. Germline V CDR1 and CDR2: LGHDT, YNNKEL (reference sequence). CDR3 length equals 14 residues. V lost 4 bases and J lost 8; bases outside the gene matches: 7. In nucleotides, the CDR3 is TGTGCCAGCAGCCCGCTCGACAGGGAGGAAAAACTGTTTTTT. Its translation is CASSPLDREEKLFF.

The chain couples TRBV19 to TRBJ2-3, with unresolved D. Germline V gives CDR1 LNHDA, CDR2 SQIVND (reference sequence). The CDR3 is 17 residues long. V was trimmed by 0 bases and J by 1 base, leaving 14 bases between them. CDR3 region: CASSIDLGSSGTDTQYF. DNA of the CDR3: TGTGCCAGTAGTATAGATCTTGGTTCCTCGGGCACAGATACGCAGTATTTT.

This clonotype has at least ten counts. The gene calls are TRBV28 and TRBJ2-3, with a tentative D call TRBD2 (6 bases). The V and J ends lost 1 base and 2 bases respectively, with 22 bases between them. This CDR3 is 19 amino acids long. Germline V gene data show CDR1 as MDHEN and CDR2 as SYDVKM. CDR3 DNA: TGTGCCAGCAGTTTATATGAGGACTACCTAATGAGGGACACAGATACGCAGTATTTT. Translation: CASSLYEDYLMRDTDTQYF.

The chain carries TRBV7-9 and TRBJ1-6; 8 positions agree with TRBD1. The V gene end was trimmed by 3 bases and the J gene end by 9 bases; junction bases not matched to a gene: 4. The CDR3 spans 14 residues. The V gene's germline CDR1 is SEHNR and CDR2 FQNEAQ (reference sequence). The CDR3 DNA is TGTGCCAGCAGCTTCCAAGACAGGGGTTCACCCCTCCACTTT. It codes for CASSFQDRGSPLHF.

V gene TRBV6-5 combines with J gene TRBJ1-2, with D hard to call. The CDR3 sequence is 13 residues long. The V gene's germline CDR1 is MNHEY and CDR2 SVGAGI. The V end lost 2 bases, the J end lost 4 bases, and 8 bases lay between the germline ends. CDR3 sequence: CASSYVGVYGYTF. The CDR3 DNA sequence: TGTGCCAGCAGTTACGTTGGAGTCTATGGCTACACCTTC.

This clonotype has a count of ten or more. The rearrangement joins TRBV20-1 to TRBJ1-2; 8 positions match TRBD1. V lost 5 bases, J lost 1 base, and 9 bases stayed unmatched. This CDR3 has 15 amino acids. Germline lookup yields CDR1 DFQATT and CDR2 SNEGSKA (reference sequence). The CDR3 spells CSAGGGTGRNYGYTF. The CDR3 DNA is TGCAGTGCTGGTGGGGGGACAGGTCGTAACTATGGCTACACCTTC.

A remark on this clonotype: One base away lies a much larger clone, so this may be a sequencing read error. The chain carries TRBV11-2 and TRBJ1-2; no clear D gene. V lost 5 bases to trimming and J lost 0 bases, with 13 bases between them. There are 15 residues in the CDR3. Germline CDR1 SGHAT, CDR2 FQNNGV. CDR3 residues: CASSVVPRSNYGYTF. For the CDR3, the DNA is TGTGCCAGCAGCGTTGTTCCCAGGTCTAACTATGGCTACACCTTC.

A few counts support this clonotype. The chain links TRBV5-6 to TRBJ2-7; 7 bases fit TRBD1. CDR3 length equals 15 residues. With 4 bases clipped from V and 0 bases from J, the junction kept 7 bases outside the gene matches. CDR1 and CDR2 (germline): SGHDT, YYEEEE. In nucleotides, the CDR3 is TGTGCCAGCAGCCCCGGACAGGTTTTCTCCTACGAGCAGTACTTC. The encoded protein is CASSPGQVFSYEQYF.

The CDR3 sequence is CASSGPGQYEQYF. The CDR3 coding sequence is TGTGCCAGCAGTGGTCCGGGTCAGTACGAGCAGTACTTC. The chain uses TRBV12-3 or TRBV12-4 and TRBJ2-7; D not certain. V lost 5 bases and J lost 4, with 12 bases in between. This CDR3 spans 13 amino acids.

In this sample, this clonotype turned up many times. The V and J genes are TRBV11-2 and TRBJ2-1; tentatively, D is TRBD2 (6 bases). Germline V gene lookup returns CDR1 SGHAT and CDR2 FQNNGV. This CDR3 region has 16 residues. The ends were cut back, 3 bases at V and 10 bases at J, with 22 bases in the middle. CDR3 sequence reads: CASSFSGGSIRDEQFF. The CDR3 nucleotides are TGTGCCAGCAGCTTCTCCGGGGGTAGTATACGTGACGAGCAGTTCTTC.

This clonotype was counted many times. This chain links TRBV24-1 with TRBJ2-6, with D uncertain. The germline V gene has CDR1 KGHDR and CDR2 SFDVKD. The CDR3 is 18 amino acids. The V and J ends lost 3 bases and 0 bases respectively, with 14 bases between them. CDR3 amino acids: CATSDATGSVSGANVLTF. The CDR3 nucleotides read TGTGCCACCAGTGATGCGACTGGTTCGGTCTCTGGGGCCAACGTCCTGACTTTC.

This clonotype was observed a handful of times. The rearrangement uses TRBV20-1 and TRBJ1-4; D possibly corresponds to TRBD1 (6 bases). Per the germline V gene, CDR1 is DFQATT and CDR2 is SNEGSKA (reference sequence). The germline V and J ends were trimmed by 0 bases and 6 bases, with 11 bases remaining between them. The CDR3 is 14 amino acids. The chain's CDR3 is CSAREGRGDEKLFF. DNA of the CDR3: TGCAGTGCTAGAGAGGGCAGGGGAGATGAAAAACTGTTTTTT.

Many counts were recorded for this clonotype. The gene calls are TRBV3-1 and TRBJ1-4; D remains ambiguous. Germline CDR1 LGHDT, CDR2 YNNKEL (reference sequence). The CDR3 runs 14 residues. V lost 8 bases to trimming and J lost 8 bases, with 18 bases between them. In DNA form, the CDR3 reads TGTGCCAGCGGTCCACGGCCCCACGGAGAAAAACTGTTTTTT. This codes for CASGPRPHGEKLFF.

This clonotype was detected many times. The chain combines TRBV27 with TRBJ2-1, with unresolved D. The germline gives CDR1 MNHEY, CDR2 SMNVEV (reference sequence). This CDR3 region has 14 residues. Trimming pared 0 bases from V and 6 bases from J, leaving 9 bases between. CDR3 residues: CASSLSRLRNEQFF. As DNA, the CDR3 is TGTGCCAGCAGTTTATCCCGCCTACGCAATGAGCAGTTCTTC.